A single sample gave rise to the 23 T cell receptor beta chains below, sequenced in a study of beta chain features in type 1 diabetes. Which antigens these TCRs recognize remains unknown. Whole-study findings and limits: The study found moderately but significantly shorter TCRB CDR3s in all four CD4+ subsets of Type 1 diabetes patients.

Expressed TCRB transcripts were sequenced after all isolated RNA was converted to cDNA. Profiled with immunoSEQ multiplex PCR; TCRdb holds only in-frame clones, not every one. The sample has hundreds of thousands of clones, over 12% seen once. The sample was naive CD4+ T cells from blood. Receptors were obtained from a man aged 18 to 30 with type 1 diabetes.

V usage is TRBV7-2 and J usage is TRBJ1-1; D remains ambiguous. Trimming removed 1 base at V and 2 bases at J, with 8 bases between. In germline, CDR1 is SGHTA, CDR2 FQGNSA. This CDR3 contains 14 residues. CDR3 region: CASSLGNSNTEAFF. Written as DNA, the CDR3 is TGTGCCAGCAGCTTAGGCAACAGCAACACTGAAGCTTTCTTT.

This clone was detected a few times. The chain links TRBV18 to TRBJ2-1; 9 positions agree with TRBD2. Germline assignment: CDR1 KGHSH and CDR2 LQKENI. V lost 5 bases, J lost 7 bases, and 9 bases stayed unmatched. There are 15 residues in the CDR3. The CDR3 DNA sequence: TGTGCCAGCTCAGCGGGACTAGCAGGGGTTAATGAGCAGTTCTTC. Translation gives CASSAGLAGVNEQFF. Full variable domain (rest looked up from reference TRBV18 and TRBJ2-1): NAGVMQNPRHLVRRRGQEARLRCSPMKGHSHVYWYRQLPEEGLKFMVYLQKENIIDESGMPKERFSAEFPKEGPSILRIQQVVRGDSAAYFCASSAGLAGVNEQFFGPGTRLTVL.

This clone has only a few counts. The V and J genes are TRBV18 and TRBJ2-7, with D perhaps TRBD1 or TRBD2 (5 bases each). CDR3 length: 15 residues. The germline gives CDR1 KGHSH, CDR2 LQKENI. Trimming left V 2 bases short and J 2 bases short, with 13 bases between. The CDR3 DNA is TGTGCCAGCTCACCAGCGATCGGGGACCCCTACGAGCAGTACTTC. Its translation is CASSPAIGDPYEQYF.

This clone was counted between two and nine times. V and J are TRBV27 and TRBJ2-1; maybe TRBD1 (5 bases). V was trimmed by 3 bases and J by 6 bases, leaving 15 bases between them. The CDR3 is 15 amino acids. Germline loops: CDR1 MNHEY, CDR2 SMNVEV (reference sequence). In DNA, the CDR3 is TGTGCCAGCAGTTTCGACTTCCACAGGAGCAATGAGCAGTTCTTC. It codes for CASSFDFHRSNEQFF.

The CDR3 sequence is CASPRENYGYTF. The DNA for the CDR3 is TGTGCCAGCCCCAGGGAGAACTATGGCTACACCTTC. The rearrangement uses TRBV2 and TRBJ1-2; weak D call: TRBD1 (5 bases). The V end was cut by 8 bases, the J end by 2 bases, with 9 bases between. CDR1 is SNHLY, CDR2 FYNNEI, per germline. The CDR3 extends over 12 amino acids.

This clone was found a few times. The J gene is TRBJ1-5, the V gene TRBV4-2; 7 bases align to TRBD1. From germline, CDR1 is LGHNA and CDR2 YNFKEQ. The J segment lost 4 bases and the V segment lost 4 bases, leaving 4 bases of the junction unmatched. This CDR3 comprises 14 residues. Here the CDR3 reads CASSPQQGNQPQHF. The CDR3, as DNA: TGTGCCAGCAGCCCCCAACAGGGGAATCAGCCCCAGCATTTT.

Concerning this clone: This sample includes further DNA sequences coding for the same CDR3. The chain is built from TRBV7-9 and TRBJ2-1; TRBD2 agrees at 13 bases. After removal of 5 bases from V and 5 bases from J, the junction contained 6 bases not matched to a gene. The CDR3 has 16 amino acids. Germline V gene data show CDR1 as SEHNR and CDR2 as FQNEAQ (reference sequence). The CDR3: CASSPPGLAGDNEQFF. CDR3 nucleotides: TGTGCCAGCAGCCCCCCCGGACTAGCGGGGGACAATGAGCAGTTCTTC.

The chain joins TRBV7-2 to TRBJ2-2, with 16 bases identical to TRBD2. The germline gives CDR1 SGHTA, CDR2 FQGNSA. V lost 5 bases and J lost 6; bases outside the gene matches: 12. The CDR3 runs 19 residues. CDR3 in amino acids: CASSPRPGTSGGAPGELFF. The CDR3 DNA follows: TGTGCCAGCAGCCCTCGTCCCGGGACTAGCGGGGGGGCCCCCGGGGAGCTGTTTTTT.

This clone was observed a handful of times. The V gene is TRBV29-1, the J gene TRBJ2-7, with TRBD1 identical over 8 bases. From germline, CDR1 is SQVTM and CDR2 ANQGSEA. V lost 4 bases, J lost 5 bases, and 4 bases stayed unmatched. The CDR3 extends over 12 amino acids. The CDR3 bases are TGCAGCGTTGCGACAGGGGAGGACGAGCAGTACTTC. It yields the protein CSVATGEDEQYF.

V usage is TRBV9 and J usage is TRBJ2-7; 7 bases are a match to TRBD2. The CDR3 is 15 amino acids. Germline CDR1 and CDR2: SGDLS and YYNGEE. The trim removed 0 bases at V and 2 bases at J, leaving 5 bases unmatched. The CDR3 region has the DNA TGTGCCAGCAGCGTAGGGACTAGTCCCACCTACGAGCAGTACTTC. It is translated as CASSVGTSPTYEQYF.

This rearrangement joins TRBV30 to TRBJ2-3, with 11 bases aligning to TRBD2. The germline V gene encodes CDR1 GTSNPN and CDR2 SVGIG (reference sequence). V lost 0 bases, J lost 5 bases, and 10 bases stayed unmatched. The CDR3 covers 17 residues. The CDR3 coding sequence is TGTGCCTGGAGTGTCCTCGCTAGCGGGAGGTTGGGAGATACGCAGTATTTT. Translation gives CAWSVLASGRLGDTQYF.

This rearrangement joins TRBV18 to TRBJ1-6; 11 bases fit TRBD1. There are 15 residues in the CDR3. V lost 4 bases to trimming and J lost 6 bases; unmatched junction nucleotides: 2. CDR1 is KGHSH and CDR2 is LQKENI in the germline V gene. The CDR3 sequence: CASSLGTGGNSPLHF. DNA for the CDR3: TGTGCCAGCTCACTCGGGACAGGGGGTAATTCACCCCTCCACTTT.

The chain joins TRBV28 to TRBJ2-5; 9 bases map to TRBD1. The J segment lost 10 bases and the V segment lost 3 bases, leaving 3 bases of the junction unmatched. CDR1 and CDR2 from the germline V gene are MDHEN and SYDVKM. This CDR3 is 12 amino acids long. The CDR3 region is CASSLGQGFQYF. DNA of the CDR3: TGTGCCAGCAGTTTGGGACAGGGATTCCAGTACTTC.

The V gene is TRBV6-4, the J gene TRBJ1-1; perhaps TRBD1 as D (6 bases). Trimming stripped 5 bases from V and 1 base from J, with 8 bases between. The CDR3 has 13 residues. The V gene's germline CDR1 is MRHNA and CDR2 SNTAGT. CDR3 sequence reads: CASSSDRNTEAFF. CDR3 in DNA: TGTGCCAGCAGTTCGGACAGGAACACTGAAGCTTTCTTT.

This clone was seen a few times. V and J are TRBV2 and TRBJ2-5; D gene ambiguous. V shed 5 bases and J shed 4 bases, with 11 bases lying between them. The CDR3 loop spans 13 amino acids. Germline V gene sequence: CDR1 SNHLY, CDR2 FYNNEI. DNA of the CDR3: TGTGCCAGCAGTCTTCGGCGCGGAGAGACCCAGTACTTC. Translating it yields CASSLRRGETQYF.

This clone was counted between two and nine times. The chain is built from TRBV18 and TRBJ1-5, with 8 bases matching TRBD1. This CDR3 region has 14 residues. V shed 6 bases, J shed 3 bases, and the junction held 4 bases outside the gene matches. The germline CDR1 and CDR2 sequences are KGHSH and LQKENI. The CDR3 sequence is CASSGTGLNQPQHF. CDR3 nucleotide sequence: TGTGCCAGCTCCGGGACAGGCCTCAATCAGCCCCAGCATTTT.

This clone showed up just a few times. This chain uses TRBV5-1 with TRBJ2-3, with TRBD2 matching 11 bases. The CDR3 extends over 15 amino acids. Trimming removed 0 bases from V and 6 bases from J; junction bases left unmatched: 3. CDR1 is SGHRS and CDR2 is YFSETQ in the germline V gene. CDR3 coding DNA: TGCGCCAGCAGCTTGGTTGCTAGCGGGAGGGATACGCAGTATTTT. Translation: CASSLVASGRDTQYF.

About this clone itself: Other nucleotide sequences from this sample produce the same CDR3. The genes are TRBV7-9 and TRBJ1-5, with 7 bases fitting TRBD1. The CDR3 covers 14 residues. Germline CDR1 SEHNR, CDR2 FQNEAQ (reference sequence). Trimming at V came to 5 bases and at J to 7 bases, leaving 8 bases not matched to a gene. Here the CDR3 DNA reads TGTGCCAGCAGCAGTGACAGGGTCGGCCAGCCCCAGCATTTT. Translating it yields CASSSDRVGQPQHF.

This clone was picked up a small number of times. This chain connects TRBV7-6 to TRBJ2-1, with unresolved D. CDR1 and CDR2 from the germline V gene are SGHVS and FNYEAQ. This CDR3 is built from 12 residues. Trimming removed 4 bases at V and 5 bases at J, with 6 bases between. The chain's CDR3 is CASSSQNNEQFF. The CDR3, as DNA: TGTGCCAGCAGCTCGCAAAACAATGAGCAGTTCTTC.

The V call is TRBV4-3, the J call TRBJ2-7; 8 nucleotides line up with TRBD1. V shed 2 bases and J 3 bases; nucleotides not matched to a gene: 9. The germline V gene has CDR1 LGHNA and CDR2 YSLEER. There are 16 residues in the CDR3. CDR3 coding DNA: TGCGCCAGCAGCCAATCTCCGGGACAGGCGAGCTACGAGCAGTACTTC. Its translation: CASSQSPGQASYEQYF.

This clone appeared a few times. V usage is TRBV25-1 and J usage is TRBJ1-2; D call uncertain. The germline V gene has CDR1 MGHDK and CDR2 SYGVNS. The CDR3 extends over 13 amino acids. V lost 4 bases and J 8 bases, leaving 14 bases between the germline ends. CDR3 region: CASSGRNENGYTF. CDR3 DNA sequence: TGTGCCAGCAGTGGTCGGAACGAGAACGGCTACACCTTC.

The rearrangement joins TRBV11-2 to TRBJ2-1; 7 nucleotides line up with TRBD1. Germline CDR1 SGHAT, CDR2 FQNNGV. V dropped 6 bases and J dropped 0; count of bases not matched to a gene: 11. CDR3 length: 17 residues. The CDR3 protein is CASRAIRGTSSYNEQFF. CDR3 DNA: TGTGCCAGCAGAGCGATCAGGGGGACAAGCTCCTACAATGAGCAGTTCTTC.

The chain carries TRBV5-1 and TRBJ2-3; 8 bases fit TRBD1. The CDR3 has 15 residues. V was pared by 4 bases and J by 3 bases, with 7 bases of the junction left unmatched. CDR1 and CDR2 from the germline V gene are SGHRS and YFSETQ. The CDR3 here is CASSPTGEPTDTQYF. In nucleotides, the CDR3 is TGCGCCAGCAGCCCGACAGGGGAACCAACAGATACGCAGTATTTT. Supplemented by reference TRBV5-1 and TRBJ2-3, the full variable domain reads KAGVTQTPRYLIKTRGQQVTLSCSPISGHRSVSWYQQTPGQGLQFLFEYFSETQRNKGNFPGRFSGRQFSNSRSEMNVSTLELGDSALYLCASSPTGEPTDTQYFGPGTRLTVL.